The 13 T cell receptor beta chains presented below share a single source sample, sequenced in a study of blood T cell repertoires in COVID-19. Some clones are missing from TCRdb's copy, which holds only in-frame ones; the method was immunoSEQ multiplex PCR. In the table there are 200,000 to 250,000 clones, around 83% of which are singletons. What was sequenced was peripheral blood. The source of these receptors is a woman in her 50s with acute or convalescent COVID-19.

The chain links TRBV5-1 to TRBJ2-3, with a weak D call TRBD2 (5 bases). Germline CDR1 SGHRS, CDR2 YFSETQ. Trimming removed 4 bases from V and 2 bases from J, with 11 bases in between. This CDR3 has 14 amino acids. The DNA for the CDR3 is TGCGCCAGCAGCGGCGGACTTCCCACAGATACGCAGTATTTT. Translating it yields CASSGGLPTDTQYF.

V usage is TRBV30 and J usage is TRBJ1-2; D may be TRBD1 (5 bases). Trimming shortened V by 2 bases and J by 0 bases, and 10 bases separated the two germline ends. The CDR3 totals 14 residues. Germline V gives CDR1 GTSNPN, CDR2 SVGIG (reference sequence). As DNA, the CDR3 is TGTGCCTGGAGTTTCGGACAAGCTAACTATGGCTACACCTTC. It yields the protein CAWSFGQANYGYTF.

J is TRBJ2-7 and V is TRBV3-1 (or the pseudogene TRBV3-2), with D perhaps TRBD2 (6 bases). The ends were cut back, 3 bases at V and 5 bases at J, with 23 bases in the middle. Per germline, CDR1 LGHDT and CDR2 YNNKEL (reference sequence). The CDR3 covers 17 residues. CDR3 in amino acids: CASSQIGSGTFENEQYF. The CDR3 coding sequence is TGTGCCAGCAGCCAGATCGGTTCCGGGACTTTTGAAAACGAGCAGTACTTC.

As concerns this clone: Germline and junction disagree at one end, which may indicate a read error. V and J are TRBV19 and TRBJ2-3, with a tentative D call TRBD2 (5 bases). CDR3 size: 15 residues. Germline V lookup: CDR1 LNHDA, CDR2 SQIVND (reference sequence). CDR3 loop: CASSMRAASTDAQYF. The DNA for the CDR3 is TGTGCCAGTAGTATGAGGGCGGCTAGCACAGATGCGCAGTATTTT.

The chain combines TRBV7-9 with TRBJ2-7; 10 nucleotides agree with TRBD1. Germline CDR1 reads SEHNR; CDR2 reads FQNEAQ (reference sequence). The CDR3 contains 15 residues. With V trimmed by 6 bases and J by 4 bases, 9 bases remained unmatched. CDR3: CASSSTGQGLYEQYF. The CDR3 region has the DNA TGTGCCAGCAGTTCAACGGGACAGGGGTTGTACGAGCAGTACTTC.

This chain joins TRBV24-1 and TRBJ2-5, with TRBD1 matching over 12 bases. Germline CDR1 reads KGHDR; CDR2 reads SFDVKD. Trimming at V came to 4 bases and at J to 5 bases, leaving 4 bases not matched to a gene. The CDR3 sequence is 15 residues long. The CDR3 region has the DNA TGTGCCACCAGTGACCGGGACAGGGGGCGGGAGACCCAGTACTTC. Its protein is CATSDRDRGRETQYF.

The V gene is TRBV3-1 (or the pseudogene TRBV3-2), the J gene TRBJ1-1; 12 nucleotides match TRBD1. V gave up 6 bases and J gave up 4 bases; unmatched junction bases: 9. Germline CDR1 LGHDT, CDR2 YNNKEL (reference sequence). The CDR3 loop spans 16 amino acids. For the CDR3, the DNA is TGTGCCAGCAGACCACGGGACAGGGGGCTCCCCACTGAAGCTTTCTTT. Translated, it gives CASRPRDRGLPTEAFF.

The sample holds a few counts of this clone. The genes are TRBV5-1 and TRBJ1-1, with 7 bases matching TRBD1. The germline V gene encodes CDR1 SGHRS and CDR2 YFSETQ. This CDR3 spans 13 amino acids. Trimming cost V 8 bases and J 4 bases; bases outside gene matches: 8. The CDR3 reads CASTRGLGTEAFF. CDR3 nucleotides: TGCGCCAGTACCAGGGGGTTGGGCACTGAAGCTTTCTTT.

This clone was detected once. This chain uses TRBV7-8 with TRBJ2-1; D could derive from TRBD1 or TRBD2 (6 bases each). The V and J ends lost 5 bases and 4 bases respectively, with 21 bases between them. The CDR3 sequence is 17 residues long. The germline CDR1 and CDR2 sequences are SGHVS and FQNEAQ. The CDR3, as DNA: TGTGCCAGCAGCCGAGGGGGTGGCGGGATTTGGTACAATGAGCAGTTCTTC. It yields the protein CASSRGGGGIWYNEQFF.

This rearrangement joins TRBV5-7 to TRBJ1-5, with D possibly matching TRBD1 (5 bases). TRBV5-7 is sorted into the ORF group, with uncertain function. The CDR3 is 16 amino acids. Trimming took off 4 bases at V and 4 bases at J, with 18 bases between the two ends. CDR3 in amino acids: CASSPVAGHLNQPQHF. The CDR3, as DNA: TGTGCCAGCAGCCCGGTGGCCGGACACCTAAATCAGCCCCAGCATTTT.

The chain carries TRBV7-2 and TRBJ1-2; 8 bases are a match to TRBD1. Unmatched junction bases numbered 12, after V lost 3 bases and J lost 0 bases. The CDR3 has 18 residues. From germline, CDR1 is SGHTA and CDR2 FQGNSA. For the CDR3, the DNA is TGTGCCAGCAGCTTGCGCACTCAGGGGGCGCTCTCTAACTATGGCTACACCTTC. This sequence encodes CASSLRTQGALSNYGYTF. The variable domain in full, completed from reference TRBV7-2 and TRBJ1-2, reads GAGVSQSPSNKVTEKGKDVELRCDPISGHTALYWYRQSLGQGLEFLIYFQGNSAPDKSGLPSDRFSAERTGGSVSTLTIQRTQQEDSAVYLCASSLRTQGALSNYGYTFGSGTRLTVV.

The chain carries TRBV3-1 (or the pseudogene TRBV3-2) and TRBJ2-2; 8 nucleotides agree with TRBD2. The CDR3 runs to 16 residues. The germline gives CDR1 LGHDT, CDR2 YNNKEL (reference sequence). J lost 1 base, V lost 3 bases, and 4 bases had no gene match. The CDR3 loop reads CASSQALAGNTGELFF. The CDR3 bases are TGTGCCAGCAGCCAGGCTCTAGCGGGGAACACCGGGGAGCTGTTTTTT.

Only a few counts were recorded for this clone. The CDR3 DNA sequence: TGTGCCAGCTCACCACCGGGCAGTAGCGGGAACCTCGCGCAGTACTTC. It specifies CASSPPGSSGNLAQYF. The genes are TRBV18 and TRBJ2-7; 8 bases are shared with TRBD2. Germline CDR1 reads KGHSH; CDR2 reads LQKENI. The CDR3 length is 16 residues. Trimming at V came to 0 bases and at J to 9 bases, leaving 13 bases not matched to a gene.